This entry is about one T cell receptor beta chain. The authors' processing: Estimates of nucleated cell counts were drawn from the amplification of reference gene primers. Clones were read by immunoSEQ multiplex PCR, and TCRdb kept only the in-frame ones, dropping some. The V and J calls and the clone size are those of that table, but D and trimming were determined from the DNA. Here the sample spans approximately 210,000 clones, roughly four fifths being singletons. The data belong to a study of blood T cell repertoires in COVID-19. About the research overall: Donors in the United States, Italy and Spain gave samples during acute or convalescent COVID-19. In each case, the material was cDNA or gDNA derived from T cells, B-cell-depleted T cells, or PBMCs.

This CDR3 has 15 residues. Trimming took off 3 bases at V and 4 bases at J, with 13 bases between the two ends. Germline-derived CDR1 and CDR2 are SGHVS and FQNEAQ. The V and J genes are TRBV7-8 and TRBJ2-1; a weak D match, TRBD2 (6 bases). Source material: peripheral blood. This clonotype was obtained from a woman between 65 and 79 years old with active or convalescent COVID-19. CDR3 amino acids: CASSFQGDSYNEQFF. The CDR3 DNA is TGTGCCAGCAGCTTCCAAGGGGACTCGTACAATGAGCAGTTCTTC.